Below are 4 T cell receptor beta chains sequenced from a single sample in a study of blood T cell repertoires in COVID-19. The assay was immunoSEQ multiplex PCR, and TCRdb's table has in-frame clones only and misses some. The sample contains 150,000 to 200,000 clones, 80% to 90% of which appear only once. The sample was peripheral blood. Receptors originate from a woman aged 70-85 years with COVID-19, enrolled during active disease.

The CDR3 loop reads CASSPERVSLSSYEQYF. The CDR3 DNA sequence: TGCGCCAGCAGCCCCGAACGGGTCTCGTTAAGCTCCTACGAGCAGTACTTC. The chain is built from TRBV4-1 and TRBJ2-7; D is ambiguous. Germline V gives CDR1 MGHRA, CDR2 YSYEKL. Trimming removed 4 bases at V and 0 bases at J, with 19 bases between. The CDR3 runs 17 residues.

The chain couples TRBV11-2 to TRBJ2-1; D unclear. Trimming cost V 5 bases and J 6 bases, with 14 bases left between them. Germline values: CDR1 SGHAT, CDR2 FQNNGV. The CDR3 is made up of 14 amino acids. As DNA, the CDR3 is TGTGCCAGCAGCCCTCCCGGCCAGCGCAATGAGCAGTTCTTC. Translated, it gives CASSPPGQRNEQFF.

This sequence joins TRBV28 and TRBJ1-2; TRBD1 aligns across 8 bases. Germline V CDR1 and CDR2: MDHEN, SYDVKM. The ends lost 7 bases at V and 4 bases at J; junction bases unmatched: 11. This CDR3 is built from 15 residues. The CDR3 nucleotides are TGTGCCAGCATCTCCTCCGGACAGGGTTTCTATGGCTACACCTTC. Amino acids: CASISSGQGFYGYTF.

CDR3 sequence: CASSIQQFYGYTF. CDR3 DNA: TGTGCCAGCAGCATACAACAGTTCTATGGCTACACCTTC. The chain uses TRBV11-2 and TRBJ1-2; no clear D. The V gene's germline CDR1 is SGHAT and CDR2 FQNNGV. This CDR3 is built from 13 residues. V was pared by 5 bases and J by 4 bases, with 11 bases between.